One and the same sample provided the 29 T cell receptor beta chains below, sequenced in a study of post-analysis software for immune sequencing data. Whole-study findings and limits: Controls showed lower frequencies than patients for a few TRBV segments, and TRBV5-6, TRBV5-1 and TRBV20-1 were among these.

TCR beta cDNA libraries included unique molecular identifiers. TCRdb processed the PCR reads anew with MiXCR; each CDR3 protein has one entry. The table has roughly 600,000 distinct CDR3 sequences, about 40% seen once; the top ten hold under 2%. These TCRs are of unknown antigen specificity. The sequencing input was blood. Source of these receptors: a girl under 18 with multiple sclerosis.

The table lists this clonotype with a few counts. This chain's CDR3 is CATSRGGLLSAASTDTQYF. Here the CDR3 DNA reads TGTGCCACCAGCAGAGGGGGGTTATTGTCGGCAGCTAGCACAGATACGCAGTATTTT. V gene TRBV15 combines with J gene TRBJ2-3, with D perhaps being TRBD1 or TRBD2 (5 bases each). Germline assignment: CDR1 LNHNV and CDR2 YYDKDF (reference sequence). Trimming removed 1 base at V and 0 bases at J, with 20 bases between. The CDR3 has 19 amino acids.

The V and J genes are TRBV6-5 and TRBJ2-3, with unresolved D. V dropped 2 bases and J dropped 0 bases, with 18 bases sitting between them. CDR3 size: 18 residues. From germline, CDR1 is MNHEY and CDR2 SVGAGI. CDR3 amino acids: CASSYKHPAAGSTDTQYF. The CDR3 nucleotides are TGTGCCAGCAGTTACAAGCATCCGGCTGCAGGTAGCACAGATACGCAGTATTTT.

The rearrangement uses TRBV12-3 or TRBV12-4 and TRBJ2-3, with D perhaps TRBD1 or TRBD2 (5 bases each). Trimming cost V 6 bases and J 5 bases, with 15 bases left between them. CDR3 size: 14 residues. Here the CDR3 DNA reads TGTGCCAGCAGATGGGGGATGAGCGGAGATACGCAGTATTTT. It encodes CASRWGMSGDTQYF.

The chain combines TRBV21-1 with TRBJ2-1; the D call of TRBD2 is as the table states it, not checked on the DNA. TRBV21-1 is a pseudogene locus. The CDR3 spans 19 residues. CDR3 protein: CAGSKVSSGDPSSYNEQFF. In nucleotides, the CDR3 is TGTGCCGGCAGCAAAGTTTCTAGCGGGGACCCCAGCTCCTACAATGAGCAGTTCTTC.

This rearrangement joins TRBV6-2 or TRBV6-3 to TRBJ2-7; 9 bases fit TRBD1. From germline, CDR1 is MNHEY and CDR2 SVGEGT. J was trimmed by 0 bases and V by 2 bases; bases with no gene match: 8. The CDR3 runs to 17 residues. The CDR3 reads CASSYPMDRGSSYEQYF. DNA of the CDR3: TGTGCCAGCAGTTACCCGATGGACAGGGGAAGCTCCTACGAGCAGTACTTC.

V gene TRBV6-5 combines with J gene TRBJ2-7; 12 nucleotides line up with TRBD2. Per the germline V gene, CDR1 is MNHEY and CDR2 is SVGAGI. The CDR3 totals 16 residues. V was clipped by 5 bases and J by 2 bases; unmatched bases: 7. Written as DNA, the CDR3 is TGTGCCAGCAGTCACCCTAGCGGGAGGGCCCCCTACGAGCAGTACTTC. Amino acids: CASSHPSGRAPYEQYF.

This clonotype was observed a few times. This chain links TRBV12-3 or TRBV12-4 with TRBJ2-1, with TRBD2 matching 11 bases. The CDR3 is made up of 15 amino acids. V gave up 6 bases and J gave up 8 bases; unmatched junction bases: 9. DNA for the CDR3: TGTGCCAGCAGGGAGACTAGCGGGATATTCGATGAGCAGTTCTTC. This sequence encodes CASRETSGIFDEQFF.

Regarding this clonotype: A read error may account for a junction end that differs from germline. The V gene is TRBV10-3, the J gene TRBJ2-7, with 10 bases aligning to TRBD2. This CDR3 has 14 amino acids. Germline CDR1 reads ENHRY; CDR2 reads SYGVKD. Here the CDR3 reads CAIGGTSDSYEQCF. CDR3 nucleotides: TGTGCCATCGGTGGGACTAGCGACTCCTACGAGCAGTGCTTC.

About this clonotype itself: Its ends do not fully match the called genes, so a read error is possible. The DNA of the CDR3 is TGTGCCAACAGTCACAGGGGCTCTCTCCCTGAAGCTTTCTTT. Encoded protein: CANSHRGSLPEAFF. The chain has TRBV12-3 or TRBV12-4 and TRBJ1-1; 7 positions agree with TRBD1. The CDR3 runs 14 residues.

Only a few counts were recorded for this clonotype. V usage is TRBV29-1 and J usage is TRBJ1-5; 7 bases fit TRBD1. This CDR3 has 12 amino acids. V shed 6 bases, J shed 4 bases, and the junction held 3 bases outside the gene matches. Looked up from germline, CDR1 is SQVTM and CDR2 is ANQGSEA. CDR3: CSVGGQNQPQHF. DNA of the CDR3: TGCAGCGTCGGGGGACAGAATCAGCCCCAGCATTTT.

This clonotype was recorded a few times. The J gene is TRBJ2-1, the V gene TRBV6-4; 7 bases are a match to TRBD1. The length of the CDR3 is 13 residues. V was pared by 4 bases and J by 4 bases, with 1 base of the junction left unmatched. The germline CDR1 and CDR2 sequences are MRHNA and SNTAGT. The CDR3 DNA reads TGTGCCAGCAGTGCGACAGGGTACAATGAGCAGTTCTTC. Translated, it gives CASSATGYNEQFF.

The chain is built from TRBV20-1 and TRBJ1-1; D is possibly TRBD1 (5 bases). There are 16 residues in the CDR3. Germline CDR1 reads DFQATT; CDR2 reads SNEGSKA (reference sequence). Trimming left V 3 bases short and J 3 bases short, with 20 bases between. The CDR3 here is CSARDILLGRDTEAFF. CDR3 nucleotides: TGCAGTGCTAGGGACATTCTATTGGGGAGAGACACTGAAGCTTTCTTT.

The chain carries TRBV7-6 and TRBJ1-2; 7 bases agree with TRBD1. Trimming took 4 bases from V and 10 from J; bases not matched to a gene: 6. The CDR3 spans 12 residues. CDR1 is SGHVS and CDR2 is FNYEAQ in the germline V gene. The CDR3 loop reads CASSSGDRVYTF. The CDR3 bases are TGTGCCAGCAGCTCCGGAGACAGGGTCTACACCTTC.

The V call is TRBV7-2, the J call TRBJ2-1; D remains ambiguous. V was clipped by 4 bases and J by 5 bases, with 18 bases between them. Germline V CDR1 and CDR2: SGHTA, FQGNSA. This CDR3 has 16 amino acids. The CDR3 protein is CASSSSALRANNEQFF. CDR3 nucleotide sequence: TGTGCCAGCAGCTCGAGCGCGCTTAGAGCCAACAATGAGCAGTTCTTC.

The V gene is TRBV11-3, the J gene TRBJ2-1, with TRBD2 matching over 14 bases. The CDR3 runs to 17 residues. V was pared by 4 bases and J by 0 bases, with 2 bases of the junction left unmatched. CDR1 and CDR2 (germline): SGHNT, YENEEA. The CDR3 region has the DNA TGTGCCAGCAGCTGGGGACTAGCGGGGGACTCCTACAATGAGCAGTTCTTC. As protein: CASSWGLAGDSYNEQFF. The variable domain in full, completed from reference TRBV11-3 and TRBJ2-1, reads EAGVVQSPRYKIIEKKQPVAFWCNPISGHNTLYWYLQNLGQGPELLIRYENEEAVDDSQLPKDRFSAERLKGVDSTLKIQPAELGDSAVYLCASSWGLAGDSYNEQFFGPGTRLTVL.

This chain links TRBV5-1 with TRBJ2-6; the D call may be TRBD1 or TRBD2 (6 bases each). Germline V lookup: CDR1 SGHRS, CDR2 YFSETQ. The V end lost 4 bases, the J end lost 0 bases, and 20 bases lay between the germline ends. The CDR3 sequence is 19 residues long. DNA for the CDR3: TGCGCCAGCAGCCCTGACCAACCGGGGGCTCACTCTGGGGCCAACGTCCTGACTTTC. It codes for CASSPDQPGAHSGANVLTF.

This clonotype has more than one count but fewer than ten. V gene TRBV12-3 or TRBV12-4 combines with J gene TRBJ1-2; D call uncertain. Trimming removed 5 bases from V and 1 base from J, with 20 bases in between. The CDR3 consists of 17 residues. CDR3 in DNA: TGTGCCAGCAGTCGAATCGCGTCTGCGATCGGTAACTATGGCTACACCTTC. It yields the protein CASSRIASAIGNYGYTF.

This clonotype was observed many times. The genes are TRBV20-1 and TRBJ2-1, with TRBD2 matching 10 bases. From germline, CDR1 is DFQATT and CDR2 SNEGSKA (reference sequence). CDR3 length: 20 residues. With V trimmed by 4 bases and J by 1 base, 19 bases remained unmatched. CDR3 sequence (DNA): TGCAGTGCTACCCGCGGGTTAGCGGGGGGTTCCCTCGGGTCCTACAATGAGCAGTTCTTC. It specifies CSATRGLAGGSLGSYNEQFF.

The J gene is TRBJ2-4, the V gene TRBV12-3 or TRBV12-4; 7 nucleotides align to TRBD2. The last part of the DNA fits TRBJ2-7 better; the J call may be wrong. This CDR3 is 16 amino acids long. For the CDR3, the DNA is TGTGCCAGCAGTTACGCCCGCGGGAGCGGAGGGGACGAGCAGTACTTC. This encodes CASSYARGSGGDEQYF.

The chain combines TRBV10-3 with TRBJ2-1; 7 bases agree with TRBD1. The CDR3 extends over 13 amino acids. Germline V CDR1 and CDR2: ENHRY, SYGVKD. J gave up 10 bases and V 2 bases, and 5 bases lay outside the gene matches. The CDR3 loop reads CAISEQGEVEQFF. CDR3 DNA: TGTGCCATCAGTGAGCAGGGGGAAGTCGAGCAGTTCTTC.

The chain combines TRBV4-1 with TRBJ2-7; unclear D gene. V lost 2 bases and J lost 0, with 8 bases in between. Germline values: CDR1 MGHRA, CDR2 YSYEKL. The CDR3 has 14 residues. CDR3: CASSQTLNSYEQYF. CDR3 bases: TGCGCCAGCAGCCAAACGTTGAACTCCTACGAGCAGTACTTC.

Comment on this clonotype: A much bigger clone sits one base away, suggesting this may be a read error. The chain uses TRBV20-1 and TRBJ2-7, with 12 bases lining up with TRBD2. V was clipped by 3 bases and J by 5 bases; unmatched bases: 11. This CDR3 contains 16 residues. The germline V gene has CDR1 DFQATT and CDR2 SNEGSKA (reference sequence). The CDR3 DNA follows: TGCAGTGCTAGGCACTCGACTAGCGGGAGTATAAACGAGCAGTACTTC. Translated: CSARHSTSGSINEQYF.

The chain recombines TRBV5-1 with TRBJ1-1, with D possibly being TRBD1 (5 bases). The CDR3 runs to 15 residues. Germline V gene lookup returns CDR1 SGHRS and CDR2 YFSETQ. V lost 0 bases to trimming and J lost 7 bases, with 16 bases between them. The CDR3 here is CASSLEGREYSEAFF. Written as DNA, the CDR3 is TGCGCCAGCAGCTTGGAGGGCAGGGAGTATAGTGAAGCTTTCTTT.

Only a few counts were recorded for this clonotype. The CDR3: CASRRTGGAGETDTQYF. For the CDR3, the DNA is TGTGCCAGCAGACGCACGGGGGGAGCGGGAGAAACAGATACGCAGTATTTT. J is TRBJ2-3 and V is TRBV27, with TRBD2 matching over 8 bases. Germline V CDR1 and CDR2: MNHEY, SMNVEV (reference sequence). There are 17 residues in the CDR3. V shed 6 bases and J 3 bases; nucleotides not matched to a gene: 14.

The chain links TRBV7-8 to TRBJ2-1; D is unresolved. CDR3 length: 12 residues. The V gene's germline CDR1 is SGHVS and CDR2 FQNEAQ. V was shortened by 10 bases and J by 6 bases, with 13 bases between the two germline ends. The CDR3 nucleotides are TGTGCCACTCGAAGCCCCCCCAATGAGCAGTTCTTC. Amino acids: CATRSPPNEQFF. Drawing the rest from reference TRBV7-8 and TRBJ2-1, the complete variable domain is GAGVSQSPRYKVAKRGQDVALRCDPISGHVSLFWYQQALGQGPEFLTYFQNEAQLDKSGLPSDRFFAERPEGSVSTLKIQRTQQEDSAVYLCATRSPPNEQFFGPGTRLTVL.

The gene calls are TRBV20-1 and TRBJ1-2; D is unclear. Germline-derived CDR1 and CDR2 are DFQATT and SNEGSKA (reference sequence). V lost 0 bases, J lost 2 bases, and 10 bases lay in between. CDR3 length: 14 amino acids. The CDR3 DNA follows: TGCAGTGCTAGAGAGGAGCAGGCAAACTATGGCTACACCTTC. This encodes CSAREEQANYGYTF.

The chain joins TRBV29-1 to TRBJ2-5; D not certain. The V end lost 4 bases, the J end lost 0 bases, and 9 bases lay between the germline ends. Germline V gives CDR1 SQVTM, CDR2 ANQGSEA. The CDR3 totals 13 residues. The CDR3 here is CSVATSYQETQYF. CDR3 sequence (DNA): TGCAGCGTTGCGACCTCTTACCAAGAGACCCAGTACTTC. Together with reference TRBV29-1 and TRBJ2-5, the CDR3 gives the full variable domain: SAVISQKPSRDICQRGTSLTIQCQVDSQVTMMFWYRQQPGQSLTLIATANQGSEATYESGFVIDKFPISRPNLTFSTLTVSNMSPEDSSIYLCSVATSYQETQYFGPGTRLLVL.

This sequence joins TRBV5-1 and TRBJ2-5; 10 bases are shared with TRBD1. The DNA matches TRBJ2-7 better at its end, which makes the J call doubtful. The germline CDR1 and CDR2 sequences are SGHRS and YFSETQ. The CDR3 is made up of 14 amino acids. DNA of the CDR3: TGCGCCAGCAGCTCCCGGGACAGGGGCCACGAGCAGTACTTC. The encoded protein is CASSSRDRGHEQYF.

The chain recombines TRBV20-1 with TRBJ1-5; the match to TRBD1 covers 7 bases. V was clipped by 3 bases and J by 2 bases; unmatched bases: 10. The CDR3 has 16 amino acids. Germline V lookup: CDR1 DFQATT, CDR2 SNEGSKA (reference sequence). This CDR3 is CSARNPRQGGNQPQHF. DNA of the CDR3: TGCAGTGCTAGGAACCCGAGACAGGGCGGCAATCAGCCCCAGCATTTT.